The 2 T cell receptor beta chains presented below share a single source sample, sequenced in a study of Ad26.COV2.S vaccination and SARS-CoV-2 variants. Libraries were prepared by immunoSEQ multiplex PCR; TCRdb keeps only in-frame clonotypes and omits some of them. The repertoire has around 300,000 clones, 86% of them found once; the top ten carry roughly 10%. Specified treatment: roughly 20 received Ad26.COV2.S at low or high dose, single or two shots; about five received placebo; per-sample allocation not given. Sampling was done on day 63 after the first vaccine or placebo injection. Here the sequenced sample was peripheral blood, taken in a trial of Ad26.COV2.S vaccine versus placebo. These receptor sequences come from a person between 18 and 60 years old who received the Ad26.COV2.S COVID-19 vaccine or a placebo.

The chain is built from TRBV6-5 and TRBJ2-1; the D is unclear. Deletions cut 8 bases from V and 0 bases from J, with 11 bases between. CDR3 size: 14 residues. The germline CDR1 and CDR2 sequences are MNHEY and SVGAGI. The CDR3 here is CASWGSLSYNEQFF. DNA for the CDR3: TGTGCCAGCTGGGGATCCCTCTCCTACAATGAGCAGTTCTTC.

The chain recombines TRBV27 with TRBJ1-4; D remains ambiguous. Germline loops: CDR1 MNHEY, CDR2 SMNVEV (reference sequence). This CDR3 comprises 14 residues. The V end was cut by 2 bases, the J end by 7 bases, with 11 bases between. The CDR3 sequence is CASSLRGFSEKLFF. Here the CDR3 DNA reads TGTGCCAGCAGTTTACGTGGTTTTAGTGAAAAACTGTTTTTT.